This T cell receptor beta chain stems from a study of blood T cell repertoires in COVID-19. Study-level information: Samples came from the United States, Italy and Spain, spanning acute and convalescent COVID-19.

Generated by immunoSEQ multiplex PCR, the TCRdb table keeps only in-frame clones and is missing some. The repertoire consists of fewer than 400,000 clones, with over 70% occurring once and the leading ten covering 2.5% to 3.5%. This clone was detected once. The material sequenced was peripheral blood. The clonotype originates from a man aged 25 to 40 with active or convalescent COVID-19.

This CDR3 reads CATSRGVRGTETQYF. Here the CDR3 DNA reads TGTGCCACATCGAGAGGCGTTCGGGGAACGGAGACCCAGTACTTC. The V and J genes are TRBV6-5 and TRBJ2-5, with D possibly being TRBD2 (5 bases). V lost 10 bases and J lost 5, with 23 bases in between. Germline V gene data show CDR1 as MNHEY and CDR2 as SVGAGI. There are 15 residues in the CDR3.